The clone carrying this T cell receptor (beta chain) appeared a few times. Its antigen is as yet unknown. Germline CDR1 reads LNHDA; CDR2 reads SQIVND (reference sequence). J was trimmed by 5 bases and V by 6 bases; bases with no gene match: 8. There are 15 residues in the CDR3. The repertoire was sequenced with immunoSEQ multiplex PCR; TCRdb's copy has only in-frame clones and lacks some. The profile covers 99,000 or so clones, with roughly 88% appearing a single time and over 1.3% taken by the ten largest. This record belongs to a study of graft-versus-host responses after intestinal transplantation. Turning to the study itself: The recipients all started with anti-thymocyte globulin induction and then took tacrolimus and steroids for approximately 3 years.

General observations from the study: Early declines in HvG clones that occurred post-transplant were associated with peak circulating GvH clone levels. In patients with graft-donor T cell macrochimerism, allograft graft-versus-host to host-versus-graft clonal ratios were high.

The source was PBMCs, collected 255 days after intestinal transplant. The V and J genes are TRBV19 and TRBJ2-5; 11 bases fit TRBD2. This clonotype was obtained from a human patient who received an intestinal transplant, so some T cells may come from the graft donor. The CDR3: CASRKLAGDSETQYF. The DNA for the CDR3 is TGTGCCAGTAGAAAACTAGCGGGGGATTCTGAGACCCAGTACTTC.